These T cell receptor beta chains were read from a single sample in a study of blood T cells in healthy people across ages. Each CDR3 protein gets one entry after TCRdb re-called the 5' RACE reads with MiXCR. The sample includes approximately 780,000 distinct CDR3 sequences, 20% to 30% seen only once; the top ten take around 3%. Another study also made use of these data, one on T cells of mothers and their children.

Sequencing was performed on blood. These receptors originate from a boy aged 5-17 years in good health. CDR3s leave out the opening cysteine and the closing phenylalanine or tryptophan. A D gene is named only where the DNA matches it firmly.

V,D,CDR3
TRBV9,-,ASTHDTGELF
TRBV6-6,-,ASSSAAPDTQY
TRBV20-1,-,SARETRGAETQY
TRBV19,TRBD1,ASTGTGGGDQPQH
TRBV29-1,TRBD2,SVGTSGGIITDTQY
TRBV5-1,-,ASSFRGPGANVLT
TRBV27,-,ASSVTRTYEQY
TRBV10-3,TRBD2,AISEALAGGSEQF
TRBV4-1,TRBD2,ASGQGGTSGGAYEQF
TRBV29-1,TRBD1,SAGTGVIETQY
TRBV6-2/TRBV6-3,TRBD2,ASSYLAGGETQY
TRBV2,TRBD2,ASSGLGGPPETQF
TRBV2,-,ASSEEAVVQETQY
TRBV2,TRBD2,ASSRGGREQY
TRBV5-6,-,ASSLEVGPDTQY
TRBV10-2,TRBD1,ASSWTGGNTGELF
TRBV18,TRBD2,ASSPGGAGGSYEQY
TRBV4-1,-,ASSQVATTNEKLF
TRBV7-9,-,ASSWLTLGANTEAF
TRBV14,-,ASTGGAGGNEQY
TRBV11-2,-,ASSHRFEKLF
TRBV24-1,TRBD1,ATSDSTGGADTQY